This TCR beta chain was captured in a study of T-cell memory formation after mild COVID-19. General study points: Certain responding clones were present in pre-infection memory, suggesting participation of cross-reactive memory. Second-wave clones with a day 37 peak had unconfirmed SARS-CoV-2 specificity. The study found balanced CD4/CD8 in clones contracting day 15 to 85 and a CD4+ lean in later expanders.

The TCR alpha and TCR beta cDNA libraries, bearing sample barcodes and UMIs, were generated by 5'RACE using constant-segment primers. TCRdb re-called the 5' RACE reads with MiXCR, one entry per CDR3 protein. Counted here are 410,000 or so distinct CDR3 sequences, roughly a quarter occurring once; the ten biggest clones make up around 12%. To note about this clonotype: The antigen is unknown.

CDR1 and CDR2 (germline): SGHTA, FQGTGA. CDR3 size: 16 residues. Trimming took 4 bases from V and 4 from J; bases not matched to a gene: 6. The V and J genes are TRBV7-3 and TRBJ2-1; 11 bases are a match to TRBD2. The clonotype comes from an adult woman who had mild COVID-19 (a few samples of this study predate the infection). Cell type and time point are not known. Sequenced: PBMCs or a T cell subset sorted from them (not recorded which). CDR3 loop: CASSYGTSGGYNEQFF. The CDR3 nucleotides read TGTGCCAGCAGCTACGGGACTAGCGGAGGATACAATGAGCAGTTCTTC.